These 24 T cell receptor beta chains were all obtained from the same sample, sequenced in a study of cytomegalovirus exposure and HLA in healthy donors. The PCR employed 60 Vbeta primers together with 13 Jbeta primers. The assay was immunoSEQ multiplex PCR, and TCRdb's table has in-frame clones only and misses some. The table lists 170,000 or so clones, 80% to 85% of them singletons. Specimen: PBMCs. The origin of the receptors is a boy between 2 and 15 years old in good health and CMV-seronegative.

This clone was counted a single time. This sequence joins TRBV9 and TRBJ1-3; 7 nucleotides match TRBD1. The germline CDR1 and CDR2 sequences are SGDLS and YYNGEE. The CDR3 has 15 amino acids. V lost 3 bases to trimming and J lost 0 bases; unmatched junction nucleotides: 3. CDR3 loop: CASSDRGGSGNTIYF. The DNA of the CDR3 is TGTGCCAGCAGCGACAGGGGAGGCTCTGGAAACACCATATATTTT.

The chain has TRBV30 and TRBJ2-5; the match to TRBD2 covers 12 bases. The J call is uncertain, as TRBJ2-7 better fits the DNA end. Germline values: CDR1 GTSNPN, CDR2 SVGIG (reference sequence). The CDR3 length is 16 residues. CDR3 sequence (DNA): TGTGCCTGGAGTGTACGAGCTAGCGGGAGGGACTACGAGCAGTACTTC. Protein sequence: CAWSVRASGRDYEQYF.

This chain uses TRBV10-3 with TRBJ2-3, with D maybe TRBD1 (6 bases). Trimming cost V 4 bases and J 4 bases, with 12 bases left between them. The CDR3 extends over 14 amino acids. The germline gives CDR1 ENHRY, CDR2 SYGVKD. CDR3 sequence reads: CAISGLEGADTQYF. CDR3 sequence (DNA): TGTGCCATCAGTGGTCTAGAGGGGGCAGATACGCAGTATTTT.

The chain is built from TRBV21-1 and TRBJ2-7; TRBD1 is the table's D call and was not checked against the DNA. TRBV21-1 is a recognized pseudogene. This CDR3 is built from 15 residues. As DNA, the CDR3 is TGTGCCAGCAGCAACAAGGGGACACTATTCTACGAGCAGTACTTC. Translated, it gives CASSNKGTLFYEQYF.

The chain joins TRBV14 to TRBJ2-1; 7 bases fit TRBD2. V gave up 4 bases and J gave up 3 bases; unmatched junction bases: 15. CDR3 size: 18 residues. Germline CDR1 and CDR2: SGHDN and FVKESK. The CDR3 bases are TGTGCCAGCAGCCCATCTGGGGCTTGGAGGGAGGGCTACAATGAGCAGTTCTTC. Translated, it gives CASSPSGAWREGYNEQFF.

This clone came up a few times. The rearrangement links TRBV6-5 to TRBJ2-3; D remains ambiguous. The CDR3 is 16 residues long. Germline CDR1 reads MNHEY; CDR2 reads SVGAGI. Trimming stripped 4 bases from V and 4 bases from J, with 18 bases between. This chain's CDR3 is CASSSQTRFSADTQYF. CDR3 sequence (DNA): TGTGCCAGCAGTTCTCAGACTCGGTTCAGCGCAGATACGCAGTATTTT.

The V and J genes are TRBV6-6 and TRBJ1-1, with 9 positions matching TRBD1. V trimming: 7 bases; J trimming: 3 bases; junction bases outside the gene matches: 6. CDR3 length equals 14 residues. CDR1 is MNHNY, CDR2 SVGAGI, per germline (reference sequence). CDR3 coding DNA: TGTGCCAGCACCCGACAGGGGGGCGACACTGAAGCTTTCTTT. Amino acids: CASTRQGGDTEAFF.

J is TRBJ2-3 and V is TRBV28, with a weak D call TRBD2 (5 bases). The V gene's germline CDR1 is MDHEN and CDR2 SYDVKM. V was shortened by 6 bases and J by 0 bases, with 10 bases between the two germline ends. This CDR3 contains 14 residues. CDR3 amino acids: CASSGGDSTDTQYF. The CDR3 bases are TGTGCCAGCAGCGGAGGAGATAGCACAGATACGCAGTATTTT. Using reference TRBV28 and TRBJ2-3 for the parts outside the CDR3, the full variable domain is DVKVTQSSRYLVKRTGEKVFLECVQDMDHENMFWYRQDPGLGLRLIYFSYDVKMKEKGDIPEGYSVSREKKERFSLILESASTNQTSMYLCASSGGDSTDTQYFGPGTRLTVL.

The chain employs TRBV5-1 and TRBJ1-3; D possibly corresponds to TRBD1 (5 bases). Germline-derived CDR1 and CDR2 are SGHRS and YFSETQ. CDR3 length: 15 amino acids. Trimming cost V 0 bases and J 0 bases, with 7 bases left between them. CDR3 region: CASSLAQGSGNTIYF. CDR3 in DNA: TGCGCCAGCAGCTTGGCTCAGGGCTCTGGAAACACCATATATTTT.

This chain joins TRBV7-2 and TRBJ2-1; perhaps TRBD2 as D (6 bases). V was trimmed by 4 bases and J by 16 bases, leaving 20 bases between them. The CDR3 has 13 residues. The V gene's germline CDR1 is SGHTA and CDR2 FQGNSA. The DNA of the CDR3 is TGTGCCAGCAGCTCGCGCCGGGACTCCCCTCAATTCTTC. Translation: CASSSRRDSPQFF. The full variable domain, its missing parts supplied by reference TRBV7-2 and TRBJ2-1, is GAGVSQSPSNKVTEKGKDVELRCDPISGHTALYWYRQSLGQGLEFLIYFQGNSAPDKSGLPSDRFSAERTGGSVSTLTIQRTQQEDSAVYLCASSSRRDSPQFFGPGTRLTVL.

The chain carries TRBV6-1 and TRBJ1-2; 8 nucleotides line up with TRBD1. Germline V CDR1 and CDR2: MNHNS, SASEGT. The CDR3 covers 14 residues. V gave up 8 bases and J gave up 3 bases; unmatched junction bases: 8. CDR3 DNA: TGTGCCAGCCGTAGGACAGGGAGGTACTATGGCTACACCTTC. Its translation is CASRRTGRYYGYTF.

The rearrangement links TRBV5-1 to TRBJ2-7, with TRBD2 matching over 11 bases. The germline gives CDR1 SGHRS, CDR2 YFSETQ. The CDR3 runs to 14 residues. The V gene end was trimmed by 2 bases and the J gene end by 2 bases; junction bases not matched to a gene: 0. The CDR3 region has the DNA TGCGCCAGCAGCTTACTAGCGGGGGCCTACGAGCAGTACTTC. Translated, it gives CASSLLAGAYEQYF.

The rearrangement joins TRBV6-5 to TRBJ2-1; tentatively, D is TRBD2 (5 bases). CDR1 is MNHEY, CDR2 SVGAGI, per germline. CDR3 length equals 15 residues. Trimming took off 8 bases at V and 0 bases at J, with 14 bases between the two ends. The CDR3 sequence is CASRAGPSSYNEQFF. The CDR3 DNA reads as TGTGCCAGCCGGGCGGGTCCGAGCTCCTACAATGAGCAGTTCTTC.

This chain links TRBV11-2 with TRBJ2-1; 7 positions match TRBD1. V gave up 0 bases and J gave up 2 bases; unmatched junction bases: 1. Per germline, CDR1 SGHAT and CDR2 FQNNGV. CDR3 size: 15 residues. The CDR3 nucleotides read TGTGCCAGCAGCTTAGATGGGACAGCCTACAATGAGCAGTTCTTC. It yields the protein CASSLDGTAYNEQFF. The full variable domain, rest sourced from reference TRBV11-2 and TRBJ2-1, is EAGVAQSPRYKIIEKRQSVAFWCNPISGHATLYWYQQILGQGPKLLIQFQNNGVVDDSQLPKDRFSAERLKGVDSTLKIQPAKLEDSAVYLCASSLDGTAYNEQFFGPGTRLTVL.

This clone appeared a single time. The V and J genes are TRBV7-9 and TRBJ2-7, with 10 bases that match TRBD1. Germline trimming cut 10 bases from V and 2 bases from J; bases unmatched to any gene: 5. Germline-derived CDR1 and CDR2 are SEHNR and FQNEAQ (reference sequence). The length of the CDR3 is 13 residues. The CDR3 loop reads CAITGTGAYEQYF. The CDR3 DNA sequence: TGTGCCATCACCGGGACAGGGGCCTACGAGCAGTACTTC.

The CDR3 DNA reads TGTGCCTGGAGCGGACTAGCGGGAGGAACCTCTAGCTCCTACAATGAGCAGTTCTTC. This encodes CAWSGLAGGTSSSYNEQFF. The chain employs TRBV30 and TRBJ2-1; 14 bases align to TRBD2. This CDR3 comprises 19 residues. Per germline, CDR1 GTSNPN and CDR2 SVGIG (reference sequence). V was clipped by 3 bases and J by 0 bases; unmatched bases: 10.

This clone occurred once. In DNA, the CDR3 is TGTGCCACCCTAGACTCTGGAAACACCATATATTTT. Protein sequence: CATLDSGNTIYF. The chain has TRBV28 and TRBJ1-3; the D is unclear. The CDR3 length is 12 residues. Between the trimmed V and J ends, which lost 10 bases and 0 bases, there was a span of 7 bases. The V gene's germline CDR1 is MDHEN and CDR2 SYDVKM.

The V call is TRBV5-1, the J call TRBJ2-7; 7 nucleotides match TRBD1. V was clipped by 6 bases and J by 7 bases; unmatched bases: 16. This CDR3 is built from 15 residues. CDR1 and CDR2 (germline): SGHRS, YFSETQ. The CDR3 region has the DNA TGCGCCAGCACCACTTTAGGGGGACAGCTTGAGGAGCAGTACTTC. Translating it yields CASTTLGGQLEEQYF.

The genes are TRBV4-1 and TRBJ2-3; D gene unclear. Germline V CDR1 and CDR2: MGHRA, YSYEKL. The V end was cut by 1 base, the J end by 2 bases, with 7 bases between. The CDR3 loop spans 14 amino acids. As DNA, the CDR3 is TGCGCCAGCAGCCAAGTGACTTTCACAGATACGCAGTATTTT. Translating it yields CASSQVTFTDTQYF.

This chain joins TRBV6-5 and TRBJ2-7; TRBD1 agrees at 7 bases. The CDR3 loop spans 13 amino acids. Trimming took 0 bases from V and 6 from J; bases not matched to a gene: 2. CDR1 and CDR2 from the germline V gene are MNHEY and SVGAGI. The CDR3 DNA reads as TGTGCCAGCAGTTACTCGACAGGGAGCGAGCAGTACTTC. This codes for CASSYSTGSEQYF.

V and J are TRBV6-6 and TRBJ1-1, with 7 bases lining up with TRBD1. The CDR3 totals 14 residues. Trimming cost V 6 bases and J 0 bases; bases outside gene matches: 4. In germline, CDR1 is MNHNY, CDR2 SVGAGI (reference sequence). The chain's CDR3 is CASRVGQVNTEAFF. In nucleotides, the CDR3 is TGTGCCAGCAGGGTCGGACAGGTGAACACTGAAGCTTTCTTT.

This rearrangement joins TRBV5-1 to TRBJ1-2; D is possibly TRBD1 (5 bases). V lost 8 bases and J 0 bases, leaving 14 bases between the germline ends. The germline V gene encodes CDR1 SGHRS and CDR2 YFSETQ. The CDR3 has 14 residues. For the CDR3, the DNA is TGCGCCAGTTCCGATGGGGGGGCTAACTATGGCTACACCTTC. Translation gives CASSDGGANYGYTF.

The gene calls are TRBV7-9 and TRBJ2-3; unclear D gene. Germline V lookup: CDR1 SEHNR, CDR2 FQNEAQ (reference sequence). The CDR3 spans 13 residues. The ends were cut back, 4 bases at V and 1 base at J, with 6 bases in the middle. The DNA for the CDR3 is TGTGCCAGCAGCTATCTTGGCACAGATACGCAGTATTTT. Protein product: CASSYLGTDTQYF. Full variable domain (rest looked up from reference TRBV7-9 and TRBJ2-3): DTGVSQNPRHKITKRGQNVTFRCDPISEHNRLYWYRQTLGQGPEFLTYFQNEAQLEKSRLLSDRFSAERPKGSFSTLEIQRTEQGDSAMYLCASSYLGTDTQYFGPGTRLTVL.

The chain recombines TRBV12-5 with TRBJ2-1; no reliable D call. Trimming stripped 6 bases from V and 0 bases from J, with 12 bases between. Per the germline V gene, CDR1 is LGHNT and CDR2 is FRNRAP. This CDR3 is 15 amino acids long. CDR3 protein: CASGSFLSSYNEQFF. The CDR3 DNA sequence: TGTGCTAGTGGGTCGTTCCTATCCTCCTACAATGAGCAGTTCTTC.